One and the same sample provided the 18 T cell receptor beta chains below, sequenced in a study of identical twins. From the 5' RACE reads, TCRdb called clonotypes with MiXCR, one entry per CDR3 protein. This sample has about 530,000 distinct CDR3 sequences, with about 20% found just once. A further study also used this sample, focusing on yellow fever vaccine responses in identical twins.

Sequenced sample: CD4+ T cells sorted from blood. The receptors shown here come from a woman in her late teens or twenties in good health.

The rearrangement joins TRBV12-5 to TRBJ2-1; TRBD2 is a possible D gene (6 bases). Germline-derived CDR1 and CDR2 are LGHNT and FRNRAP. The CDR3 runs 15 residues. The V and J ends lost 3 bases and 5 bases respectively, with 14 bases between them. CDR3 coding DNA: TGTGCTAGTGGTTTTACCGGGACTTCTGACAATGAGCAGTTCTTC. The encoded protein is CASGFTGTSDNEQFF.

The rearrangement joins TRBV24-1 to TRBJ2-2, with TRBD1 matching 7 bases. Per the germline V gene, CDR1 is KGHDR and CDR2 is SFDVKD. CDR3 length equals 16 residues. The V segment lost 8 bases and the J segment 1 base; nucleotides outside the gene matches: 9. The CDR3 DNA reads TGTGCCACCAACAGGGGTTTAGTGGGGAACACCGGGGAGCTGTTTTTT. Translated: CATNRGLVGNTGELFF.

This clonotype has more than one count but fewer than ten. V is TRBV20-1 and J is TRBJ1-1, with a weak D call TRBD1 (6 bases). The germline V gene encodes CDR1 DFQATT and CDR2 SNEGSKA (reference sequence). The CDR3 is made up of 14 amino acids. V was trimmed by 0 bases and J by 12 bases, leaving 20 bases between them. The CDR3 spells CSARDAAGGAKTFF. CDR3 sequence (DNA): TGCAGTGCTAGAGATGCTGCTGGGGGGGCTAAAACTTTCTTT.

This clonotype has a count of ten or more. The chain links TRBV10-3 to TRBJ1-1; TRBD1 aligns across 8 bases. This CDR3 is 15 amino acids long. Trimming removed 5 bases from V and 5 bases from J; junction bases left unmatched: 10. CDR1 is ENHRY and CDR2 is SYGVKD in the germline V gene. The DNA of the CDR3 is TGTGCCATCAGTAAATCGCAGGGGGCGCCAACTGAAGCTTTCTTT. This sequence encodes CAISKSQGAPTEAFF.

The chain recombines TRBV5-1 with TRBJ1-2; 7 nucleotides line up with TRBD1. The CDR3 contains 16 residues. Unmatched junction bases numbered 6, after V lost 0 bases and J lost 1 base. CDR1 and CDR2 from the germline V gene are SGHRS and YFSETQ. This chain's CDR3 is CASSLGQGRSNYGYTF. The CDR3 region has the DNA TGCGCCAGCAGCTTGGGACAGGGAAGAAGTAACTATGGCTACACCTTC.

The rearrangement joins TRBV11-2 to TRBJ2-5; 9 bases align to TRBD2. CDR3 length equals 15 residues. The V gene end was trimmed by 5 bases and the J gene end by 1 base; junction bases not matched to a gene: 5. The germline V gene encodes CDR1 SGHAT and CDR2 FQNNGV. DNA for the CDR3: TGTGCCAGCAGCATTCAGCGGGGGGCCCAAGAGACCCAGTACTTC. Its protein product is CASSIQRGAQETQYF.

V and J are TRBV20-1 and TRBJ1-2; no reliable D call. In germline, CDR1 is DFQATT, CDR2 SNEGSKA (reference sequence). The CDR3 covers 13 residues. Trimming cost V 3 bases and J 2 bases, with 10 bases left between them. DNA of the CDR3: TGCAGTGCTAGGGAAAGTCAAAACTATGGCTACACCTTC. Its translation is CSARESQNYGYTF.

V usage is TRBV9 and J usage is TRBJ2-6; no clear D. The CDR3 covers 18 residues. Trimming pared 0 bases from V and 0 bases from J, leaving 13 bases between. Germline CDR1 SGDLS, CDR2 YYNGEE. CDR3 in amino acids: CASSVGGNPISGANVLTF. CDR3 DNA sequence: TGTGCCAGCAGCGTAGGAGGAAACCCAATCTCTGGGGCCAACGTCCTGACTTTC. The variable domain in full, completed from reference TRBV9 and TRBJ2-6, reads DSGVTQTPKHLITATGQRVTLRCSPRSGDLSVYWYQQSLDQGLQFLIQYYNGEERAKGNILERFSAQQFPDLHSELNLSSLELGDSALYFCASSVGGNPISGANVLTFGAGSRLTVL.

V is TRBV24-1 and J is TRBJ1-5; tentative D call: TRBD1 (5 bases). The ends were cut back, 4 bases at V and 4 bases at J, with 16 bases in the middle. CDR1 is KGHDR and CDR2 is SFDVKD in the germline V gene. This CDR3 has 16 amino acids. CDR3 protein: CATSDTASGTNQPQHF. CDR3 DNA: TGTGCCACCAGTGACACAGCGTCCGGGACGAATCAGCCCCAGCATTTT.

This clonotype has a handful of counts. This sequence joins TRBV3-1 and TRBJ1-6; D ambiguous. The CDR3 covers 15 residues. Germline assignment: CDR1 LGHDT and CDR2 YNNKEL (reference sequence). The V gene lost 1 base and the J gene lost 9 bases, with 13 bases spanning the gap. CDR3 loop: CASSQVALKGSPLHF. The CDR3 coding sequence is TGTGCCAGCAGCCAAGTAGCCCTAAAAGGTTCACCCCTCCACTTT.

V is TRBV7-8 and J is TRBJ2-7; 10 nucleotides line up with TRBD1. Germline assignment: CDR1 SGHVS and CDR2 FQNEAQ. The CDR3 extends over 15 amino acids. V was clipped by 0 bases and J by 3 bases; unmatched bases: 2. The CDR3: CASSLAGQGFYEQYF. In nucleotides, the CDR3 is TGTGCCAGCAGCTTAGCGGGACAGGGGTTCTACGAGCAGTACTTC.

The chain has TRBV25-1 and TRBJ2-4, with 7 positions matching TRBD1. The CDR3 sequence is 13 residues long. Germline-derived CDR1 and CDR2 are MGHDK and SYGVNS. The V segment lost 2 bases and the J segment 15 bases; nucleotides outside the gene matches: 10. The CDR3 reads CASSERGQSRWYF. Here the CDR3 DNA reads TGTGCCAGCAGTGAAAGGGGACAGAGTCGTTGGTACTTC. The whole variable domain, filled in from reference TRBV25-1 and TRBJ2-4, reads EADIYQTPRYLVIGTGKKITLECSQTMGHDKMYWYQQDPGMELHLIHYSYGVNSTEKGDLSSESTVSRIRTEHFPLTLESARPSHTSQYLCASSERGQSRWYFGAGTRLSVL.

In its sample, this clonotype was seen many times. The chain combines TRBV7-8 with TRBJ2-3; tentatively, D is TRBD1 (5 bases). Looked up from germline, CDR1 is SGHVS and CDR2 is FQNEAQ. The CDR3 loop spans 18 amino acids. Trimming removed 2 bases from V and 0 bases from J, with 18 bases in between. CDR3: CASSLMSRGTTSTDTQYF. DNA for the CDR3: TGTGCCAGCAGCTTAATGAGTAGGGGCACCACTAGCACAGATACGCAGTATTTT.

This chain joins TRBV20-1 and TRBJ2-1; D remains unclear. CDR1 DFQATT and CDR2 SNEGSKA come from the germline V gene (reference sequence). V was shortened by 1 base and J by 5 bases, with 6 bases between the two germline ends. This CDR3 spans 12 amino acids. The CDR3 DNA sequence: TGCAGTGCTAGAGGTTATAACAATGAGCAGTTCTTC. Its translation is CSARGYNNEQFF.

CDR3 sequence: CAIRKGGAYEQYF. Here the CDR3 DNA reads TGTGCCATCAGAAAGGGGGGAGCGTACGAGCAGTACTTC. The chain is built from TRBV10-3 and TRBJ2-7, with D perhaps being TRBD1 or TRBD2 (6 bases each). The CDR3 spans 13 residues. V was cut by 6 bases and J by 4 bases, with 13 bases left in between. In germline, CDR1 is ENHRY, CDR2 SYGVKD.

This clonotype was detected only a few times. In DNA, the CDR3 is TGTGCCAGCAGTGAAGCAAGCTCCTACAATGAGCAGTTCTTC. Translated, it gives CASSEASSYNEQFF. The chain links TRBV6-1 to TRBJ2-1; D is unresolved. Trimming pared 0 bases from V and 0 bases from J, leaving 3 bases between. The CDR3 spans 14 residues. The V gene's germline CDR1 is MNHNS and CDR2 SASEGT.

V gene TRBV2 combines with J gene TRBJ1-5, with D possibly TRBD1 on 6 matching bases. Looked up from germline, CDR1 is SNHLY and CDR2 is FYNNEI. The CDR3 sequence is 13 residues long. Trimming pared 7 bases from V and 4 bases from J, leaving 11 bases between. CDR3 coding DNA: TGTGCCAGCAACGGACAGAGTAATCAGCCCCAGCATTTT. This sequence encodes CASNGQSNQPQHF.

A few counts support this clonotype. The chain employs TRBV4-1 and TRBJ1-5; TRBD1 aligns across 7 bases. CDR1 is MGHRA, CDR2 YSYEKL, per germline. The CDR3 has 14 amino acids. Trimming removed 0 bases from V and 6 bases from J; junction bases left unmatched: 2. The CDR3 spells CASSQDRGAQPQHF. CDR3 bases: TGCGCCAGCAGCCAAGACAGGGGGGCTCAGCCCCAGCATTTT.